The sequence of this TCR beta chain was determined in a study of radiation and T cells in renal cell carcinoma. The V and J ends lost 3 bases and 2 bases respectively, with 8 bases between them. The CDR3 runs 13 residues. Germline CDR1 is ENHRY and CDR2 is SYGVKD. Study-level points and caveats: Pretreatment tumor biopsies were lacking, so baseline clonotypes are unknown.

The sample's time point: blood 2 weeks post-SBRT. Treatment in this sample: 15 Gy SBRT to primary tumor, nephrectomy 4 weeks later. Sequencing was performed with immunoSEQ multiplex PCR; in TCRdb, only in-frame clones are kept and a portion is missing. The top ten clones hold 5.8% of a sample with about 130,000 clones, 81% of them seen once. Worth noting for this clone: Its antigen is unidentified.

The clonotype originates from a middle-aged man with renal cell carcinoma. The sequenced sample was blood, obtained from a patient whose treatment included radiotherapy and nephrectomy. The chain carries TRBV10-3 and TRBJ2-7; no reliable D call. This chain's CDR3 is CAISDGRTYEQYF. The CDR3 coding sequence is TGTGCCATCAGTGACGGCAGAACCTACGAGCAGTACTTC.